One TCR beta chain is described in this entry. The CDR3 runs to 13 residues. The V and J ends lost 6 bases and 1 base respectively, with 12 bases between them. Germline lookup yields CDR1 SQVTM and CDR2 ANQGSEA. The record originates from a study of blood T cell repertoires in COVID-19. As for the study in general: COVID-19 samples collected from the United States, Italy and Spain covered acute and convalescent phases. Sources were T cells, B-cell-depleted T cells, or PBMCs; the material itself was cDNA or gDNA.

As originally analysed: Estimation of nucleated cell counts relied on the amplification of reference gene primers. Using immunoSEQ multiplex PCR, the repertoire was profiled, and TCRdb retains in-frame clones only, with some absent. V and J calls and clone size are as listed in that table; D and trimming were resolved from the DNA. The repertoire holds 150,000 to 200,000 clones, with about 88% as singletons. Sequencing input: peripheral blood. The rearrangement joins TRBV29-1 to TRBJ1-1, with D possibly TRBD1 on 6 matching bases. The receptor comes from a man between 18 and 29 years old with acute or convalescent COVID-19. The CDR3 nucleotides are TGCAGCGTCCTCGGACAGACGAACACTGAAGCTTTCTTT. It translates to CSVLGQTNTEAFF.